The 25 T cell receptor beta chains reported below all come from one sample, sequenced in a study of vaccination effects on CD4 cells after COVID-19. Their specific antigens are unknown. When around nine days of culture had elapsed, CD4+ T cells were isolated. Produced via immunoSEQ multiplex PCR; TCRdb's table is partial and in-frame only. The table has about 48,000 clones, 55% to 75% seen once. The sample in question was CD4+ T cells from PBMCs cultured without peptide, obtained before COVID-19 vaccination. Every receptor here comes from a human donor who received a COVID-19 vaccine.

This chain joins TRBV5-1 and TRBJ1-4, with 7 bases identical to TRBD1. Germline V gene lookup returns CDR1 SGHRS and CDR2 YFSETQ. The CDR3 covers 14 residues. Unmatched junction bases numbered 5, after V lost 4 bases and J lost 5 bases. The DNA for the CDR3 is TGCGCCAGCAGCGCGGGACAGCCGAATGAAAAACTGTTTTTT. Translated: CASSAGQPNEKLFF.

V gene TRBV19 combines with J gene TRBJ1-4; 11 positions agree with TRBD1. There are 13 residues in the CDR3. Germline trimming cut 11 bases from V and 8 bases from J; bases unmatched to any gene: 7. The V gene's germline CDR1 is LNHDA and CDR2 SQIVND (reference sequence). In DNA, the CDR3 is TGTGCCTGCTCCGGGACAGGGGGGGAAAAACTGTTTTTT. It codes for CACSGTGGEKLFF.

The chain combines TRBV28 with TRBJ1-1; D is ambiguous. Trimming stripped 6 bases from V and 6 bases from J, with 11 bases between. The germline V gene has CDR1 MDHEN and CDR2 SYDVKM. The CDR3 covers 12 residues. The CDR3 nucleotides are TGTGCCAGCAGGGTAGGACGGGCTGAAGCTTTCTTT. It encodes CASRVGRAEAFF.

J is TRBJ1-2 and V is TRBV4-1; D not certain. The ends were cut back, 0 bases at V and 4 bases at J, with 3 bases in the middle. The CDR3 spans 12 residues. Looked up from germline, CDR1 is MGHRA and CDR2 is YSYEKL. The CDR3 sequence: CASSQEGYGYTF. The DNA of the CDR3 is TGCGCCAGCAGCCAAGAAGGCTATGGCTACACCTTC.

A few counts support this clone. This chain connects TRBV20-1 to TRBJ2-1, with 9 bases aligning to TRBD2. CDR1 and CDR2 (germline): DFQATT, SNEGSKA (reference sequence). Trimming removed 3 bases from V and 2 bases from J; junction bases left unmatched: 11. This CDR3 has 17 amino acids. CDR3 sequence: CSASPTLSGGTYNEQFF. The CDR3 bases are TGCAGTGCTAGTCCGACCTTAAGCGGGGGGACCTACAATGAGCAGTTCTTC.

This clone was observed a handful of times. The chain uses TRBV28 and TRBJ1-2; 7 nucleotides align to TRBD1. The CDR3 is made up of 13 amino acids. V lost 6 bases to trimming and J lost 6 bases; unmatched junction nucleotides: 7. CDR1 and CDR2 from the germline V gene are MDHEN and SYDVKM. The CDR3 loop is CASRKQGFDGYTF. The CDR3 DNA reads TGTGCCAGCAGAAAACAGGGGTTCGATGGCTACACCTTC.

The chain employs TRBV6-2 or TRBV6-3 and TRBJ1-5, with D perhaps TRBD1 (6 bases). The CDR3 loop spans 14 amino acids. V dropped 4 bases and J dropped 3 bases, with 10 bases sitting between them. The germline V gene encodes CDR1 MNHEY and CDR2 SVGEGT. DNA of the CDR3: TGTGCCAGCAGTTTTACAGGGAACAATCAGCCCCAGCATTTT. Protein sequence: CASSFTGNNQPQHF.

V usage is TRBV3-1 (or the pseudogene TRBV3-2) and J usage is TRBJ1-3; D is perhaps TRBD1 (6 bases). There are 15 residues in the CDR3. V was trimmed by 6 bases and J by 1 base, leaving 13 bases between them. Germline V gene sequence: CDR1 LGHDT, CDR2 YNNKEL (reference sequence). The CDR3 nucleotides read TGTGCCAGCAGTCTGGGGGCAGGATCTGGAAACACCATATATTTT. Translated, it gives CASSLGAGSGNTIYF.

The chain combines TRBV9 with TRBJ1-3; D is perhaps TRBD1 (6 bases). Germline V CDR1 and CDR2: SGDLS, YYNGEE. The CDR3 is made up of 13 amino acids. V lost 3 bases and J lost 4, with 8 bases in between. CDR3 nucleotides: TGTGCCAGCAGCGAGGACAGAGGAAACACCATATATTTT. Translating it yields CASSEDRGNTIYF.

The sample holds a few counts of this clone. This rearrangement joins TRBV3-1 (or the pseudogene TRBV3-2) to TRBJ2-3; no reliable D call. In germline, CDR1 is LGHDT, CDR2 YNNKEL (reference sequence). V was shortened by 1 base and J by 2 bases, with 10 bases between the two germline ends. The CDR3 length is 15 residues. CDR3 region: CASSQGSVPTDTQYF. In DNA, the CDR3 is TGTGCCAGCAGCCAAGGAAGCGTCCCCACAGATACGCAGTATTTT.

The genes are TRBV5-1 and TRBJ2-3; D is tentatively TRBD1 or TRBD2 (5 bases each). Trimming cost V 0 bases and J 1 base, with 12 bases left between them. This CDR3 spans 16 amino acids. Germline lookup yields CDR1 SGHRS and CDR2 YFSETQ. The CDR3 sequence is CASSLARGGGTDTQYF. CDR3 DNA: TGCGCCAGCAGCTTGGCCCGTGGGGGTGGCACAGATACGCAGTATTTT. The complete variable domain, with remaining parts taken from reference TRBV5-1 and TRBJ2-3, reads KAGVTQTPRYLIKTRGQQVTLSCSPISGHRSVSWYQQTPGQGLQFLFEYFSETQRNKGNFPGRFSGRQFSNSRSEMNVSTLELGDSALYLCASSLARGGGTDTQYFGPGTRLTVL.

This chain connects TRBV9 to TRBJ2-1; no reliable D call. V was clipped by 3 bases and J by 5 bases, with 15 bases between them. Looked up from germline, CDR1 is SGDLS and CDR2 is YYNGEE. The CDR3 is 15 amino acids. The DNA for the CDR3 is TGTGCCAGCAGCGCACAGAGTGTGAGGCACAATGAGCAGTTCTTC. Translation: CASSAQSVRHNEQFF.

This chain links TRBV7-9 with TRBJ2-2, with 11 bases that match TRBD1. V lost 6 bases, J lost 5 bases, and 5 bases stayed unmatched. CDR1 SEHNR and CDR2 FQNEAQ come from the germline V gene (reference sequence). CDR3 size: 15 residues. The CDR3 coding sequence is TGTGCCAGCAGACAGCGGGACAGGGGGACCGGGGAGCTGTTTTTT. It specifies CASRQRDRGTGELFF.

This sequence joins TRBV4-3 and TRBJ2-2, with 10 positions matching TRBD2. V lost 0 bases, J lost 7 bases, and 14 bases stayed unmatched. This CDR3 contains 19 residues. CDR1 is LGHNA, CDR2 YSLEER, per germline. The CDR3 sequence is CASSQERLAGAGVGGELFF. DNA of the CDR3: TGCGCCAGCAGCCAAGAGCGGCTAGCGGGGGCCGGAGTAGGCGGGGAGCTGTTTTTT.

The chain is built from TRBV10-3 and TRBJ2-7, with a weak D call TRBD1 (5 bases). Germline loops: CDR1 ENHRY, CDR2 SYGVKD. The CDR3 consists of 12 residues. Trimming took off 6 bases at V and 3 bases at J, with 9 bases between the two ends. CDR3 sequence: CAISRASYEQYF. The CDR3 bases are TGTGCCATCAGCAGGGCCAGCTACGAGCAGTACTTC.

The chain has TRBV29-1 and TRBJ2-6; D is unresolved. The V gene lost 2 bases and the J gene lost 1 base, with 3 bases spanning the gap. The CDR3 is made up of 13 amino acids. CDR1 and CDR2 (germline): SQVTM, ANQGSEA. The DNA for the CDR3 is TGCAGCGTTGAACTATCTGGGGCCAACGTCCTGACTTTC. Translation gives CSVELSGANVLTF.

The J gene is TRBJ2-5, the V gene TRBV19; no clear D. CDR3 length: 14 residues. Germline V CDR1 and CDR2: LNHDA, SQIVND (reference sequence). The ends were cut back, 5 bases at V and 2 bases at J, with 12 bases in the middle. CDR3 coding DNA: TGTGCCAGTAGTTCGGCGGAAGTTCAAGAGACCCAGTACTTC. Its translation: CASSSAEVQETQYF.

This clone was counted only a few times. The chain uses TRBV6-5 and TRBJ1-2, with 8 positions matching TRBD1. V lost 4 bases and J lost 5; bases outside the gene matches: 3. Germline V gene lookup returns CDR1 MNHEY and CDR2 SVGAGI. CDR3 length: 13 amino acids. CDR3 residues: CASSWDRWYGYTF. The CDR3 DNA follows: TGTGCCAGCAGTTGGGACAGGTGGTATGGCTACACCTTC.

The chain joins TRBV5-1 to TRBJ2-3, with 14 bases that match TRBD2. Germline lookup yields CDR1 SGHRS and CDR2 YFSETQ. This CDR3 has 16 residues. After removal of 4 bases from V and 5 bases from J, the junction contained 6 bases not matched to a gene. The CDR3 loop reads CASSSGLAGGKDTQYF. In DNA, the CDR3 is TGCGCCAGCAGCAGCGGACTAGCGGGGGGAAAAGATACGCAGTATTTT.

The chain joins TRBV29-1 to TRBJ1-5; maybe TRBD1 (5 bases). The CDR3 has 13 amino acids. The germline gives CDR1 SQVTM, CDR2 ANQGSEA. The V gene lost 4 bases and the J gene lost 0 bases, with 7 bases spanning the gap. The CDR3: CSVADSSNQPQHF. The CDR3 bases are TGCAGCGTTGCTGACAGTAGCAATCAGCCCCAGCATTTT.

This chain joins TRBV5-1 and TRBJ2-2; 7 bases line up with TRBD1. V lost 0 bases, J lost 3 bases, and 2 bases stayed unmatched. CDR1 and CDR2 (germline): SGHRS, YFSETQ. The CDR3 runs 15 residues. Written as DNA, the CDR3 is TGCGCCAGCAGCTTGGGGGGGACAGACACCGGGGAGCTGTTTTTT. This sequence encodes CASSLGGTDTGELFF.

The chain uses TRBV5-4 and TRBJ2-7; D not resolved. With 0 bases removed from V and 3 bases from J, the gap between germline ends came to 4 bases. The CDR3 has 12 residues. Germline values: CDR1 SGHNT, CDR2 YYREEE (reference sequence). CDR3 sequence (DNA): TGTGCCAGCAGCTTGGACCACTACGAGCAGTACTTC. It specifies CASSLDHYEQYF.

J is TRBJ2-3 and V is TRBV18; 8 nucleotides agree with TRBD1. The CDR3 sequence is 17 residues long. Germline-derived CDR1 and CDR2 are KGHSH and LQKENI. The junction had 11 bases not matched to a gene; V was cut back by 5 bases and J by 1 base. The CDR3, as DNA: TGTGCCAGCTCAGAGACAGGGGAGCTTTGGGGCACAGATACGCAGTATTTT. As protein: CASSETGELWGTDTQYF.

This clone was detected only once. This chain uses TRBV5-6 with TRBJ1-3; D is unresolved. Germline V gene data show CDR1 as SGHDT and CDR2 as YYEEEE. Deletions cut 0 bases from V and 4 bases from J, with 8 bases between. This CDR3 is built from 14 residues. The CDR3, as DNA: TGTGCCAGCAGCTTGGGGAGGGTCGGAAACACCATATATTTT. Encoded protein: CASSLGRVGNTIYF.

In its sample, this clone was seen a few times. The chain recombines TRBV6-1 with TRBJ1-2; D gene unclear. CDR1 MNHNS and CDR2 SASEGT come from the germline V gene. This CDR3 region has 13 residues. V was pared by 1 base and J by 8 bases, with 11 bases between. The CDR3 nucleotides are TGTGCCAGCAGTGAAGGGGTTGACGGGGGCTACACCTTC. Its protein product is CASSEGVDGGYTF.